This is a list of T cell receptor beta chains from one sample in a study of control samples from healthy donors and cancer patients. This table comes from immunoSEQ multiplex PCR, and its TCRdb copy is limited to in-frame clones, with some not included. The sample includes around 230,000 clones, 85% to 95% seen only once; the top ten take approximately 1.5%. Sequencing used blood. These receptors were collected from a man aged 50 to 59 in good health. CDR3s include the opening cysteine and the closing phenylalanine or tryptophan. Fields, in order: V gene, clone size, D gene, J gene, CDR3 protein. D genes are given only for firm matches. For some rows the clone size is stated as once, few or many, or as a class when expanded; others skip it.

TRBV11-2	.	TRBD1	TRBJ1-2	CASSWGQGESGYTF
TRBV3-1/TRBV3-2	.	.	TRBJ1-2	CASSQELGRRGYGYTF
TRBV18	.	.	TRBJ1-2	CASSSGEGYTF
TRBV19	.	.	TRBJ2-3	CASSTQTGTDTQYF
TRBV5-6	.	.	TRBJ2-1	CASSRGGYPHEQFF
TRBV10-1	.	TRBD2	TRBJ2-3	CASRRTSGGRTQYF
TRBV28	.	TRBD1	TRBJ1-2	CASSFEDRATGSYTF
TRBV20-1	.	.	TRBJ2-1	CSHNEQFF
TRBV4-1	.	.	TRBJ1-2	CASSSIWRGDYGYTF
TRBV28	once	TRBD1	TRBJ1-1	CASRLGDRGNTEAFF
TRBV7-9	.	.	TRBJ1-1	CASSSRGWEAFF
TRBV6-1	.	.	TRBJ2-5	CASSEASRVQETQYF
TRBV5-5	.	.	TRBJ1-1	CASSLVPGNTEAFF
TRBV28	.	TRBD1	TRBJ1-5	CASRVTGGVQPQHF
TRBV7-8	.	.	TRBJ2-2	CASSLFGATNTGELFF
TRBV15	.	TRBD1	TRBJ1-5	CATSSQGGLGPQHF
TRBV11-2	.	.	TRBJ2-3	CASSPGTRADTQYF
TRBV5-6	.	TRBD1	TRBJ1-5	CASSRTGNQPQHF
TRBV10-3	.	.	TRBJ1-2	CAISPLGNYGYTF
TRBV10-3	.	TRBD2	TRBJ2-2	CAISDIAGGNTGELFF
TRBV2	.	.	TRBJ2-7	CASTRGSYEQYF
TRBV5-1	.	.	TRBJ1-4	CASSVGIGTNEKLFF
TRBV5-4	once	TRBD1	TRBJ2-2	CASSLVVDRGSAGELFF
TRBV5-1	.	.	TRBJ1-5	CASSLDRPNQPQHF
TRBV6-6	.	.	TRBJ1-6	CASRDGQTNSPLHF
TRBV6-5	.	.	TRBJ1-2	CASRNGEDYGYTF
TRBV27	.	.	TRBJ1-4	CASRGNYEKLFF
TRBV15	.	.	TRBJ1-5	CATSRVRGNAPQHF
TRBV10-1	.	TRBD1	TRBJ2-2	CASGQGYTGELFF
TRBV7-9	once	.	TRBJ1-6	CASSLKGGLFRGSPLHF
TRBV18	.	.	TRBJ1-1	CASSRPEPRTAFF
TRBV6-1	.	.	TRBJ2-5	CASSEDVILGITNF
TRBV3-1/TRBV3-2	.	.	TRBJ1-3	CASSPLGPLSPGNTIYF
TRBV11-2	.	TRBD1	TRBJ2-3	CASSYYTGTEGTDTQYF
TRBV2	.	.	TRBJ2-5	CASLLGQRETQYF
TRBV27	.	.	TRBJ2-3	CASSLSGHSTDTQYF
TRBV28	.	.	TRBJ1-3	CASSLAVSGNTIYF
TRBV27	.	.	TRBJ1-5	CASSWGAGQPQHF
TRBV25-1	.	.	TRBJ2-2	CASMSRESNTGELFF
TRBV5-4	once	.	TRBJ1-2	CASSRDMSGYTF